Listed below are T cell receptor beta chains from one sample, sequenced in a study of siplizumab effects on memory and regulatory T cells. Profiling relied on immunoSEQ multiplex PCR, and the TCRdb table lists in-frame clones only, not all of them. This sample has 50,000 to 75,000 clones, with 96% found just once. Sequencing used naive CD8+ T cells sorted from blood. The receptors were sampled from a human donor in good health. Both conserved end residues are part of each CDR3. The D gene is left open where the match is weak.

length: 15
J: TRBJ1-1
V: TRBV27
D: NA
CDR3: CASSLAGDLNTEAFF
DNA: TGTGCCAGCAGTTTGGCAGGGGATCTGAACACTGAAGCTTTCTTT

length: 13
J: TRBJ2-7
V: TRBV7-9
D: NA
CDR3: CASSLRADYEQYF
DNA: TGTGCCAGCAGCCTGAGGGCGGATTACGAGCAGTACTTC

length: 16
J: TRBJ1-3
V: TRBV4-3
D: NA
CDR3: CASSQDGVGSGNTIYF
DNA: TGCGCCAGCAGCCAAGATGGGGTAGGCTCTGGAAACACCATATATTTT

length: 13
J: TRBJ2-1
V: TRBV25-1
D: TRBD1
CDR3: CAGGDRGYNEQFF
DNA: TGTGCCGGCGGGGACAGGGGATACAATGAGCAGTTCTTC

length: 13
J: TRBJ1-1
V: TRBV4-3
D: NA
CDR3: CASSQDEGAEAFF
DNA: TGCGCCAGCAGCCAAGATGAGGGGGCTGAAGCTTTCTTT

length: 13
J: TRBJ1-1
V: TRBV27
D: TRBD1
CDR3: CASSTGTAFEAFF
DNA: TGTGCCAGCAGTACCGGGACAGCCTTTGAAGCTTTCTTT

length: 15
J: TRBJ2-7
V: TRBV5-1
D: TRBD1
CDR3: CASSLSPGQKREQYF
DNA: TGCGCCAGCAGCTTGTCCCCGGGACAGAAGCGCGAGCAGTACTTC

length: 14
J: TRBJ2-7
V: TRBV9
D: TRBD1
CDR3: CASSVGYRGYEQYF
DNA: TGTGCCAGCAGCGTAGGTTACAGGGGATACGAGCAGTACTTC

length: 13
J: TRBJ2-7
V: TRBV11-3
D: NA
CDR3: CASSLAPLYEQYF
DNA: TGTGCCAGCAGCTTAGCCCCCCTCTACGAGCAGTACTTC

length: 14
J: TRBJ1-1
V: TRBV4-1
D: NA
CDR3: CASSPAGQNTEAFF
DNA: TGCGCCAGCAGCCCGGCAGGGCAAAACACTGAAGCTTTCTTT

length: 13
J: TRBJ2-7
V: TRBV6-6
D: NA
CDR3: CASRGTDTYEQYF
DNA: TGTGCCAGCAGGGGGACGGACACCTACGAGCAGTACTTC